The clone carrying this TCR beta chain occurred a few times. The target antigen is unknown. This record comes from a study of identical twins. Overall study findings and caveats: Models underestimated out-of-frame TCR alpha sharing in monozygotic twins.

Germline CDR1 MGHRA, CDR2 YSYEKL. The CDR3 sequence is 16 residues long. Trimming stripped 4 bases from V and 3 bases from J, with 18 bases between. A universal primer site was incorporated via template switching, and the cDNA contained unique molecular identifiers. TCRdb itself ran the 5' RACE reads through MiXCR, one entry per CDR3 protein. The data contain approximately 490,000 distinct CDR3 sequences, around 20% of them seen just once; the ten biggest clones take up approximately 0.52%. These data also featured in a second study, about yellow fever vaccine responses in identical twins.

The chain is built from TRBV4-1 and TRBJ1-1, with a weak D call TRBD1 (5 bases). The sequencing input was CD4+ T cells sorted from blood. The TCR was taken from a woman aged 18-29 years in good health. In DNA, the CDR3 is TGCGCCAGCAGCCCCGGGGGGGGTCGAACGGACACTGAAGCTTTCTTT. Amino acids: CASSPGGGRTDTEAFF.